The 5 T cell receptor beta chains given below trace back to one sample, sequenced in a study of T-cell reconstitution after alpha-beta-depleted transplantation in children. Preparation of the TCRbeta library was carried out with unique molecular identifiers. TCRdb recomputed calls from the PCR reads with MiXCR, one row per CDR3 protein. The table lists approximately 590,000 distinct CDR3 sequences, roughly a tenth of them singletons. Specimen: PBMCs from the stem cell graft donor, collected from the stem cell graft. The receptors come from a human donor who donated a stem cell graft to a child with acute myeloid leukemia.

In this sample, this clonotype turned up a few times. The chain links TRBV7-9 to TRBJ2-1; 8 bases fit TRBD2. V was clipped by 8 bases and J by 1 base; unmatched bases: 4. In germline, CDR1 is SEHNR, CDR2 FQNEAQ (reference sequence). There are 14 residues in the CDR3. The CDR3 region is CASLRGESYNEQFF. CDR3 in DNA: TGTGCCAGCCTGCGGGGGGAATCCTACAATGAGCAGTTCTTC.

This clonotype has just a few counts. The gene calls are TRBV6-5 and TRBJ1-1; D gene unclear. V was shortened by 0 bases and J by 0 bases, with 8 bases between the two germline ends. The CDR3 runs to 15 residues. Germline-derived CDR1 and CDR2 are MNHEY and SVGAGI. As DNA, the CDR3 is TGTGCCAGCAGTTACTCGGTCCTAATGAACACTGAAGCTTTCTTT. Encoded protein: CASSYSVLMNTEAFF.

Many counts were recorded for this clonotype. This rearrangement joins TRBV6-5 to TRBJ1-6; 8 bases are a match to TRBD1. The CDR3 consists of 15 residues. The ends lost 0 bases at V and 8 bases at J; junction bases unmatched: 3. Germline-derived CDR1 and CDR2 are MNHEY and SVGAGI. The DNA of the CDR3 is TGTGCCAGCAGTTACTCGAGGGGACAGGATTCACCCCTCCACTTT. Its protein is CASSYSRGQDSPLHF.

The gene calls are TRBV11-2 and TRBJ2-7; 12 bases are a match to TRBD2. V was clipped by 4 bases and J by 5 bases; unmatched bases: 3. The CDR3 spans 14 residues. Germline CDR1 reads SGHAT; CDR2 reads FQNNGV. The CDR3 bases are TGTGCCAGCAGCTCGACTAGCGGGAGCAACGAGCAGTACTTC. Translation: CASSSTSGSNEQYF.

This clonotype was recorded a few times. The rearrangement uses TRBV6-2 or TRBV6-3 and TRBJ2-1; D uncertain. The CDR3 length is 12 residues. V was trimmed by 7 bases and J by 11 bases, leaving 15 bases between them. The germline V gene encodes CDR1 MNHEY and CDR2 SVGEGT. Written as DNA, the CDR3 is TGTGCCAGCACCCTTCCTGAGCGCAAGCAGTTCTTC. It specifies CASTLPERKQFF.